The 25 T cell receptor beta chains below come from one sample, sequenced in a study of blood T cell repertoires in COVID-19. Method: immunoSEQ multiplex PCR; TCRdb's copy keeps in-frame clones and lacks some. Seen here are 110,000 to 150,000 clones, 84% observed once, and the top ten hold 4.5% to 5.5%. Source material: PBMCs or T cells enriched from blood (not recorded which). Receptors originate from a man aged 35 to 55 with acute COVID-19.

This sequence joins TRBV19 and TRBJ2-3; 7 nucleotides match TRBD1. With 6 bases clipped from V and 4 bases from J, the junction kept 13 bases outside the gene matches. The CDR3 loop spans 16 amino acids. CDR1 LNHDA and CDR2 SQIVND come from the germline V gene (reference sequence). CDR3 in amino acids: CASSSPGTERADTQYF. DNA of the CDR3: TGTGCCAGTAGCTCTCCCGGGACAGAGCGCGCAGATACGCAGTATTTT.

V is TRBV4-3 and J is TRBJ1-4; D not resolved. There are 13 residues in the CDR3. The ends were cut back, 0 bases at V and 8 bases at J, with 7 bases in the middle. CDR1 is LGHNA, CDR2 YSLEER, per germline. As DNA, the CDR3 is TGCGCCAGCAGCCAAGATAGCGGAGAAAAACTGTTTTTT. Its translation: CASSQDSGEKLFF.

The table lists this clone with a count of one. The chain joins TRBV6-6 to TRBJ1-5; D is unclear. Germline V gene data show CDR1 as MNHNY and CDR2 as SVGAGI (reference sequence). Between the trimmed V and J ends, which lost 5 bases and 0 bases, there was a span of 17 bases. The CDR3 is 17 amino acids. For the CDR3, the DNA is TGTGCCAGCAGTCCCCGCGGCGCGGCTTATAGCAATCAGCCCCAGCATTTT. Amino acids: CASSPRGAAYSNQPQHF.

This chain links TRBV28 with TRBJ1-1, with TRBD1 identical over 9 bases. This CDR3 is 13 amino acids long. V was clipped by 7 bases and J by 4 bases; unmatched bases: 4. Per the germline V gene, CDR1 is MDHEN and CDR2 is SYDVKM. The DNA for the CDR3 is TGTGCCAGCATAAGGGGACAGGGCACTGAAGCTTTCTTT. Translation gives CASIRGQGTEAFF.

In this sample, this clone turned up a few times. This chain connects TRBV28 to TRBJ1-1; D is possibly TRBD1 (6 bases). Germline V CDR1 and CDR2: MDHEN, SYDVKM. The CDR3 runs 14 residues. V gave up 9 bases and J gave up 5 bases, with 19 bases separating them. CDR3 bases: TGTGCCAGTCAGTACCAGGGGCGCGGGACTGAAGCTTTCTTT. Its translation: CASQYQGRGTEAFF. Supplemented by reference TRBV28 and TRBJ1-1, the full variable domain reads DVKVTQSSRYLVKRTGEKVFLECVQDMDHENMFWYRQDPGLGLRLIYFSYDVKMKEKGDIPEGYSVSREKKERFSLILESASTNQTSMYLCASQYQGRGTEAFFGQGTRLTVV.

V is TRBV6-5 and J is TRBJ2-3, with D maybe TRBD2 (6 bases). The CDR3 extends over 15 amino acids. Germline V CDR1 and CDR2: MNHEY, SVGAGI. Trimming took off 8 bases at V and 5 bases at J, with 20 bases between the two ends. The CDR3 bases are TGTGCCAGCCAAGCACCTGGCGGGACGGGAGATACGCAGTATTTT. Translating gives CASQAPGGTGDTQYF.

This rearrangement joins TRBV5-1 to TRBJ2-1; 12 bases match TRBD1. There are 15 residues in the CDR3. Germline CDR1 SGHRS, CDR2 YFSETQ. The J segment lost 12 bases and the V segment lost 4 bases, leaving 11 bases of the junction unmatched. The CDR3 here is CASSPDRDRGLGQFF. Written as DNA, the CDR3 is TGCGCCAGCAGCCCTGACCGGGACAGGGGGCTGGGGCAGTTCTTC.

The chain joins TRBV4-3 to TRBJ2-1; TRBD2 matches 9 bases. From germline, CDR1 is LGHNA and CDR2 YSLEER. CDR3 size: 17 residues. Trimming took 4 bases from V and 1 from J; bases not matched to a gene: 8. The CDR3: CASSLKRTSGSYNEQFF. The DNA of the CDR3 is TGCGCCAGCAGCCTAAAAAGAACTAGCGGGTCCTACAATGAGCAGTTCTTC.

CDR3 nucleotides: TGTGCCAGCAGTTTCCGGGGACAGGGTTTCAATTCACCCCTCCACTTT. This sequence encodes CASSFRGQGFNSPLHF. J is TRBJ1-6 and V is TRBV28, with TRBD1 matching 9 bases. The CDR3 is made up of 16 amino acids. The trim removed 3 bases at V and 7 bases at J, leaving 7 bases unmatched. From germline, CDR1 is MDHEN and CDR2 SYDVKM.

The chain couples TRBV7-9 to TRBJ1-2, with 8 nucleotides matching TRBD1. The CDR3 covers 13 residues. In germline, CDR1 is SEHNR, CDR2 FQNEAQ (reference sequence). Trimming took 5 bases from V and 4 from J; bases not matched to a gene: 3. The CDR3 coding sequence is TGTGCCAGCAGCCCTGACAGGGGCTATGGCTACACCTTC. Translating gives CASSPDRGYGYTF.

This clone is a singleton in its sample. The chain carries TRBV24-1 and TRBJ2-3, with a possible D match to TRBD1 (6 bases). The CDR3 covers 18 residues. V was pared by 5 bases and J by 2 bases, with 22 bases between. Per germline, CDR1 KGHDR and CDR2 SFDVKD. The CDR3 DNA follows: TGTGCCACCAGTGCCCTGGACAGACCCGGGTCTATCACAGATACGCAGTATTTT. Translation: CATSALDRPGSITDTQYF.

The chain's CDR3 is CASSLYRGRLYEQYF. For the CDR3, the DNA is TGTGCCAGCAGCCTCTACAGGGGGCGCTTGTACGAGCAGTACTTC. V usage is TRBV5-6 and J usage is TRBJ2-7; 9 bases align to TRBD1. The CDR3 runs 15 residues. V lost 4 bases and J lost 4; bases outside the gene matches: 9. Per the germline V gene, CDR1 is SGHDT and CDR2 is YYEEEE.

The sample holds one count of this clone. CDR3 in DNA: TGTGCCAGCAGTTCTAGCGGGAGGTCCTACAATGAGCAGTTCTTC. The encoded protein is CASSSSGRSYNEQFF. The gene calls are TRBV7-2 and TRBJ2-1; TRBD2 agrees at 11 bases. The CDR3 covers 15 residues. Trimming at V came to 6 bases and at J to 1 base, leaving 2 bases not matched to a gene. Germline V gene sequence: CDR1 SGHTA, CDR2 FQGNSA.

The chain employs TRBV5-1 and TRBJ2-7, with 7 bases lining up with TRBD1. Germline values: CDR1 SGHRS, CDR2 YFSETQ. With V trimmed by 0 bases and J by 6 bases, 9 bases remained unmatched. There are 15 residues in the CDR3. CDR3 residues: CASSLGRGGVVEQYF. CDR3 DNA: TGCGCCAGCAGCTTGGGTAGAGGGGGCGTTGTCGAGCAGTACTTC.

This clone was seen just once. This sequence joins TRBV9 and TRBJ1-5, with D possibly matching TRBD1 (5 bases). The CDR3 is made up of 15 amino acids. The V and J ends lost 0 bases and 3 bases respectively, with 10 bases between them. The germline V gene encodes CDR1 SGDLS and CDR2 YYNGEE. DNA of the CDR3: TGTGCCAGCAGCGTAGGGGGCGGAAACAATCAGCCCCAGCATTTT. Residues: CASSVGGGNNQPQHF. The full variable domain, its missing parts supplied by reference TRBV9 and TRBJ1-5, is DSGVTQTPKHLITATGQRVTLRCSPRSGDLSVYWYQQSLDQGLQFLIQYYNGEERAKGNILERFSAQQFPDLHSELNLSSLELGDSALYFCASSVGGGNNQPQHFGDGTRLSIL.

The count of this clone is one. The chain carries TRBV5-1 and TRBJ2-2; a possible D gene is TRBD1 (6 bases). The CDR3 has 17 amino acids. Germline V lookup: CDR1 SGHRS, CDR2 YFSETQ. V lost 3 bases, J lost 6 bases, and 21 bases lay in between. In DNA, the CDR3 is TGCGCCAGCAGCTGGGATCTCTTCGAAGGGGGAGCCGGGGAGCTGTTTTTT. Encoded protein: CASSWDLFEGGAGELFF.

The chain joins TRBV10-3 to TRBJ2-7; D is unresolved. V lost 8 bases and J lost 6, with 17 bases in between. CDR3 length equals 13 residues. From germline, CDR1 is ENHRY and CDR2 SYGVKD. The chain's CDR3 is CAIEDVRSSEQYF. The CDR3, as DNA: TGTGCCATCGAAGACGTCAGGTCTTCCGAGCAGTACTTC.

This clone has a single count. The CDR3 DNA is TGTGCCAGCAGGGGACAGTATGGCTACACCTTC. Translated, it gives CASRGQYGYTF. The chain employs TRBV6-5 and TRBJ1-2; 7 positions agree with TRBD1. The CDR3 loop spans 11 amino acids. CDR1 and CDR2 from the germline V gene are MNHEY and SVGAGI. With V trimmed by 6 bases and J by 5 bases, 0 bases remained unmatched.

This clone was picked up a small number of times. The V gene is TRBV3-1 (or the pseudogene TRBV3-2), the J gene TRBJ2-7; 11 nucleotides match TRBD1. The CDR3 has 11 amino acids. Germline lookup yields CDR1 LGHDT and CDR2 YNNKEL (reference sequence). CDR3 sequence reads: CAPLGTGGQYF. The CDR3 DNA is TGTGCACCCCTAGGGACAGGGGGGCAGTACTTC.

The rearrangement uses TRBV3-1 (or the pseudogene TRBV3-2) and TRBJ1-2; the D gene is possibly TRBD1 (5 bases). Trimming stripped 0 bases from V and 7 bases from J, with 12 bases between. The CDR3 totals 14 residues. The germline V gene has CDR1 LGHDT and CDR2 YNNKEL (reference sequence). The CDR3, as DNA: TGTGCCAGCAGCCAAGATCTAAAGGGGCTTGGCTACACCTTC. It codes for CASSQDLKGLGYTF.

The chain is built from TRBV5-1 and TRBJ2-2, with D perhaps matching TRBD2 (7 bases). Trimming took 2 bases from V and 2 from J, leaving 10 bases between them. The CDR3 is 15 amino acids. Germline lookup yields CDR1 SGHRS and CDR2 YFSETQ. The CDR3 loop reads CASSFGGQNTGELFF. Written as DNA, the CDR3 is TGCGCCAGCAGCTTCGGGGGGCAAAACACCGGGGAGCTGTTTTTT.

This sequence joins TRBV4-3 and TRBJ2-7; 9 nucleotides line up with TRBD2. This CDR3 has 16 amino acids. The J segment lost 5 bases and the V segment lost 0 bases, leaving 8 bases of the junction unmatched. Germline V gene data show CDR1 as LGHNA and CDR2 as YSLEER. The CDR3 loop is CASSQELSGSFHEQYF. CDR3 coding DNA: TGCGCCAGCAGCCAAGAGCTTAGCGGGAGTTTCCACGAGCAGTACTTC.

V and J are TRBV15 and TRBJ1-6; D unresolved. V lost 0 bases, J lost 9 bases, and 12 bases lay in between. Germline CDR1 is LNHNV and CDR2 is YYDKDF (reference sequence). This CDR3 contains 15 residues. Written as DNA, the CDR3 is TGTGCCACCAGCAGAGATCTGTCAGGTAGTTCACCCCTCCACTTT. Protein: CATSRDLSGSSPLHF.

This clone was observed a single time. CDR3 bases: TGTGCCAGCAGCTTAGGGGTTAGCGGGAGATCAGAGACCCAGTACTTC. Its protein product is CASSLGVSGRSETQYF. The V call is TRBV11-2, the J call TRBJ2-5; 9 nucleotides match TRBD2. The CDR3 covers 16 residues. V lost 1 base, J lost 4 bases, and 7 bases stayed unmatched. CDR1 is SGHAT, CDR2 FQNNGV, per germline.

The V call is TRBV3-1 (or the pseudogene TRBV3-2), the J call TRBJ2-7; TRBD2 matches at 12 bases. This CDR3 spans 15 amino acids. Germline loops: CDR1 LGHDT, CDR2 YNNKEL (reference sequence). The trim removed 0 bases at V and 8 bases at J, leaving 5 bases unmatched. CDR3 protein: CASSQDGLAGSQQYF. The CDR3 DNA sequence: TGTGCCAGCAGCCAAGACGGACTAGCGGGAAGTCAGCAGTACTTC.